This TCR beta chain comes out of a study of shared clonotypes between healthy human individuals. Overall study context: Each donor had three CD4 naive, three CD4 memory, two CD8 naive and one CD8 memory plate.

This table comes from immunoSEQ multiplex PCR, and its TCRdb copy is limited to in-frame clones, with some not included. The sample has 850,000 to 1,200,000 clones, about 80% seen once. Points from the study as a whole: With a few donors compared, around 4.7% of naive CD4 clonotypes were shared. Against clonotypes common to all four donors, non-shared ones had lower generation probabilities. Larger richness was generally estimated for naive than memory subsets.

This clone was recorded a few times. Its antigen is not identified. The CDR3 covers 15 residues. V lost 8 bases and J lost 3; bases outside the gene matches: 9. CDR1 and CDR2 (germline): SGHRS, YFSETQ. Sequencing was performed on memory CD4+ T cells sorted from blood. Noted subset: CD45RA-negative fraction. This receptor was obtained from a young man in good health. The chain couples TRBV5-1 to TRBJ2-5; 11 nucleotides line up with TRBD2. CDR3 nucleotide sequence: TGCGCCAGTGGACGTAGCGGGAGGGCCGAAGAGACCCAGTACTTC. Protein: CASGRSGRAEETQYF.